This T cell receptor delta chain emerged from a study of gamma-delta T cells after stem cell transplantation. TCRdb made new clone calls on the RT-PCR reads using CATT. Here the sample spans over 950 delta-chain clones, approximately 2.8% being singletons. This clone has only a few counts. The protein in TCRdb stems from a much larger clone and differs at residue 16 from this DNA's translation, likely a read error; here the protein is translated from the DNA. The length of the CDR3 is 18 residues. The germline gives CDR1 GEAIGNYY, CDR2 EKD. Sequencing used gamma-delta T cells. The TCR comes from a human donor. It is not recorded whose cells these are; they may come from a transplant donor. The V gene is TRDV2, the J gene TRDJ1; 10 nucleotides match TRDD3. CDR3 loop: CACDTLPGDTMFTDKPIF. CDR3 DNA sequence: TGTGCCTGTGACACCCTGCCGGGGGATACGATGTTCACCGATAAACCCATCTTT.